This T cell receptor (beta chain) was identified in a study of human T cells and chemical hapten exposure (dated by TCRdb to about 2021). A note on the overall study: For sensitization, 2% DPC in acetone was applied to a 2 cm by 2 cm area of upper inner arm skin. Libraries were pooled for sequencing, and variation in per-sample TCR yields was attributed mainly to small differences in library volumes within the pool. Weekly therapeutic DPC doses were additionally applied to the scalp of patients throughout the approximately 24-week study period. Around 30 alopecia patients provided blood for TCR sequencing at one to four time points (pre-sensitization, 2, 6 and 24 weeks). The study tracked peripheral blood TCR repertoire changes in vivo during primary and secondary sensitization to the hapten diphenylcyclopropenone (DPC) in alopecia patients. Most of the patients in the cohort were female, and the cohort covered alopecia areata with under or over 50% scalp involvement, alopecia totalis and alopecia universalis. Patch testing was performed on the upper back with Finn chambers containing 0.01% DPC, and the patch tests were scored after 6 days according to International Contact Dermatitis Research Group standards. Blood samples were taken from patients before sensitization (week 0) and at 2, 6 and about 24 weeks after DPC sensitization. The research as a whole found: Significantly more large CDR3 similarity clusters were formed by expanded TCRs than by pre-sensitization or healthy control sets, consistent with antigen-driven responses. DPC sensitization did not change how many TCRs were above 1 in 1000 frequency, and no evidence was found of alterations in global repertoire structure. Because every patient had alopecia, a presumed autoimmune disease, the patients' immune response might differ from that of healthy individuals. Patch test score correlated positively with the number of PT1 expanded TCRs, reaching significance at thresholds 8, 16 and 32 but not at 4. Repeated subsampling changed both the strength of the expansion versus patch-test correlation and the threshold at which the correlation became significant.

The time point label of this sample denotes: patch test 1, 2 weeks after DPC sensitization. Per the publication, the treatment or condition label means: therapeutic diphenylcyclopropenone sensitization with weekly scalp DPC. Blood at each patch-test visit was drawn before the patch test was applied. Patients were eligible if aged 18 to 70, diagnosed with alopecia and judged suitable for DPC therapy, and pregnant patients were excluded. Unfractionated whole blood was collected in Tempus Blood RNA tubes, and total RNA was extracted from that blood. The method was RACE. This sample was sequenced with a NextSeq 500. During library preparation, unique molecular identifiers were attached to individual cDNA molecules so that TCRs could be counted in a quantitative, reproducible way. Each blood RNA sample was used to sequence both TCR alpha and TCR beta chains. Concerning the study's data processing: Samples had a median of roughly 99,000 TCRs, with a range from about 23,224 to 750,000. V, J and CDR3 annotation of the TCR reads was performed with the Decombinator software suite. For PS versus PT1 abundance plots, all samples were subsampled to the same number of TCRs (28,000). TCRs were defined as expanded if absent before sensitization and observed at least eight times at the 2-week time point. TCRdb applied fastp at Q25 and MiXCR to the public reads, then kept only in-frame beta chains. Every entry covers one CDR3 protein and lists the most common genes and DNA from its rows. The V and J calls here are based on TCRdb, not the publication. The sample table lists approximately 100,000 distinct CDR3 sequences, approximately 9.9% of them with a count of one. Approximately 3.5% of the sample is taken by the ten largest.

From its cysteine to its phenylalanine, the CDR3 spans 14 amino acids. The kept DNA is CDR3 alone, 42 bases in frame from the first base. V is cut back by 1 base and J by 5 bases, with 3 bases in the junction unmatched. CDR1 and CDR2, looked up from the germline V gene, are MDHEN and SYDVKM. The sample holds many counts of this clonotype. No cognate antigen has been identified for it. Per-base quality was not reported, and no clone a single base away is much larger than it. The sequence came from a woman between 40 and 50 years old with alopecia areata. Some clones in this sample may be carry-over from other donors' samples. Here the chain combines TRBV28 and TRBJ2-7, with 9 bases aligning to TRBD2. The sequencing used whole blood, collected in connection with sensitization to the hapten diphenylcyclopropenone (DPC). The CDR3: CASSLYSGSNEQYF. The DNA sequence is given as TGTGCCAGCAGTTTATATAGCGGGAGCAACGAGCAGTACTTC.